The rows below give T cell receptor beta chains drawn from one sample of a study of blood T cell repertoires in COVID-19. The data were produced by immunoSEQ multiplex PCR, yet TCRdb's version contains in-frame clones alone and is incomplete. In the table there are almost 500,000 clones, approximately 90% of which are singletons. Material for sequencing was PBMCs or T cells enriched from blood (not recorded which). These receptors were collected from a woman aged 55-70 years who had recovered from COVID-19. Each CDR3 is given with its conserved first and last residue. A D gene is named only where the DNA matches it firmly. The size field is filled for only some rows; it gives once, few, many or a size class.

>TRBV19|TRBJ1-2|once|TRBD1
CASSVPGQAVGYTF
TGTGCCAGTAGTGTGCCGGGACAGGCTGTCGGCTACACCTTC
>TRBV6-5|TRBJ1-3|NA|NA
CASIRTESGNTIYF
TGTGCCAGCATCCGGACAGAGTCTGGAAACACCATATATTTT
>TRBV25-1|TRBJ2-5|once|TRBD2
CASSVGTSGGETQYF
TGTGCCAGCAGTGTCGGGACTAGCGGGGGAGAGACCCAGTACTTC
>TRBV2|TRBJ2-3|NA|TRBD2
CASSRSGTGGADTQYF
TGTGCCAGCAGTCGATCCGGGACGGGGGGAGCAGATACGCAGTATTTT
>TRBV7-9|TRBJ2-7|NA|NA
CASSGTYEQYF
TGTGCCAGCAGCGGCACCTACGAGCAGTACTTC
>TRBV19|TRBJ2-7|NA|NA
CATAKQYFSEQYF
TGTGCCACCGCGAAGCAATACTTTTCCGAGCAGTACTTC
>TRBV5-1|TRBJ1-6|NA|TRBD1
CASSLFGTDNNSPLHF
TGCGCCAGCAGCTTGTTTGGGACAGATAATAATTCACCCCTCCACTTT
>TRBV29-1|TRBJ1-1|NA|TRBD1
CSVGDRGEAFF
TGCAGCGTTGGGGACAGGGGTGAAGCTTTCTTT
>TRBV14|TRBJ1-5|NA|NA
CASSQKRSNGTKGYSNQPQHF
TGTGCCAGCAGCCAAAAACGAAGTAACGGGACAAAAGGTTATAGCAATCAGCCCCAGCATTTT
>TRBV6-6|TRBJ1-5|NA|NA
CASSYRGSTNQPQHF
TGTGCCAGCAGTTACAGGGGAAGTACCAATCAGCCCCAGCATTTT
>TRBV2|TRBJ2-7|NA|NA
CASSESATYEQYF
TGTGCCAGCAGTGAGAGTGCTACCTACGAGCAGTACTTC
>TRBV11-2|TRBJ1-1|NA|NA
CASSLVNIPTEAFF
TGTGCCAGCAGCTTAGTTAACATACCCACTGAAGCTTTCTTT
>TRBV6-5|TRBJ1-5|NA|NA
CASSYRGGDQPQHF
TGTGCCAGCAGTTACCGGGGAGGGGATCAGCCCCAGCATTTT
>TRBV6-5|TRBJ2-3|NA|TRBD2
CASILAAIGDTQYF
TGTGCCAGCATTCTAGCGGCAATCGGAGATACGCAGTATTTT
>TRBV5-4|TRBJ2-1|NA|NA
CASSLAHPSFGSYNEQFF
TGTGCCAGCAGCTTGGCGCACCCATCCTTCGGCTCCTACAATGAGCAGTTCTTC
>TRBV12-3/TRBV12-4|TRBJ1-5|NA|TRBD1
CASSLDRAQPQHF
TGTGCCAGCAGTTTGGACAGGGCCCAGCCCCAGCATTTT
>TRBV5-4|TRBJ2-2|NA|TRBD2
CASSTQPGTSGGAAGELFF
TGTGCCAGCAGCACCCAACCCGGGACTAGCGGGGGGGCGGCCGGGGAGCTGTTTTTT
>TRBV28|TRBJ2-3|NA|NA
CASSPSSGIGITDTQYF
TGTGCCAGCAGTCCGTCCTCAGGGATAGGGATCACAGATACGCAGTATTTT
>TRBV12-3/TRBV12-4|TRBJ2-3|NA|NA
CASSPLSDTQYF
TGTGCCAGCAGCCCCCTCTCAGATACGCAGTATTTT
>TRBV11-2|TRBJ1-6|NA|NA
CASSPGGFNDSPLHF
TGTGCCAGCAGCCCCGGGGGGTTTAATGATTCACCCCTCCACTTT
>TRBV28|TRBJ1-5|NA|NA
CASSEEGPPNQPQHF
TGTGCCAGCAGTGAGGAGGGGCCACCTAATCAGCCCCAGCATTTT
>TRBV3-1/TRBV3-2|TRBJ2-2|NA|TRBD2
CASEDRLAGAFTGELFF
TGTGCCAGTGAGGACAGGCTAGCGGGGGCCTTCACCGGGGAGCTGTTTTTT
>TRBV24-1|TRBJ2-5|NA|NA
CATSRRGQETQYF
TGTGCCACCTCGCGGCGGGGCCAAGAGACCCAGTACTTC
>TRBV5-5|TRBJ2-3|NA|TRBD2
CASSLRGGGTSTDTQYF
TGTGCCAGCAGCTTGCGCGGGGGGGGGACTAGCACAGATACGCAGTATTTT
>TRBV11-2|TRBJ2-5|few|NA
CASTPAGWQETQYF
TGTGCCAGCACCCCCGCAGGGTGGCAAGAGACCCAGTACTTC
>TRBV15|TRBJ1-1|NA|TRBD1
CATSRGTGTVLEAFF
TGTGCCACCAGCAGGGGGACCGGGACAGTCCTTGAAGCTTTCTTT
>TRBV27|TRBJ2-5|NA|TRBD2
CASSLGRLAGAGETQYF
TGTGCCAGCAGTCTGGGCCGACTAGCGGGGGCCGGGGAGACCCAGTACTTC
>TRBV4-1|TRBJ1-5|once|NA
CASSLGQNSNQPQHF
TGCGCCAGCAGCCTCGGACAGAATAGCAATCAGCCCCAGCATTTT
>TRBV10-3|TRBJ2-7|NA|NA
CAIMDSLIGEQYF
TGTGCCATCATGGACAGCCTCATCGGGGAGCAGTACTTC
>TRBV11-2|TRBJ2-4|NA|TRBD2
CASRPRGGGIQYF
TGTGCCAGCAGACCCCGCGGGGGAGGCATTCAGTACTTC
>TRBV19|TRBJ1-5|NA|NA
CASTDLNGQINQPQHF
TGTGCCAGTACCGATCTTAATGGGCAGATCAATCAGCCCCAGCATTTT
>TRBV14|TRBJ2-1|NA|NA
CASSQVGGTGSRGEQFF
TGTGCCAGCAGCCAAGTAGGCGGGACCGGTTCCCGGGGTGAGCAGTTCTTC
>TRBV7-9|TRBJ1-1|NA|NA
CASSYSMEPEAFF
TGTGCCAGCAGCTACAGTATGGAACCTGAAGCTTTCTTT
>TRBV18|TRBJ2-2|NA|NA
CASSPLQGPNTGELFF
TGTGCCAGCTCACCACTACAGGGCCCGAACACCGGGGAGCTGTTTTTT
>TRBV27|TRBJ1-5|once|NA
CASRLQGWSNQPQHF
TGTGCCAGCAGACTACAGGGATGGAGTAATCAGCCCCAGCATTTT
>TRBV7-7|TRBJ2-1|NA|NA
CASSQQGNEQFF
TGTGCCAGCAGTCAACAGGGAAATGAGCAGTTCTTC
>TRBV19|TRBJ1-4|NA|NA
CASSSTNMFGVRKNEKLFF
TGTGCCAGTAGTTCCACAAACATGTTCGGGGTCAGGAAAAATGAAAAACTGTTTTTT
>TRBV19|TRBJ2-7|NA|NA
CASSMGAGPSYEQYF
TGTGCCAGTAGTATGGGAGCGGGTCCCTCCTACGAGCAGTACTTC
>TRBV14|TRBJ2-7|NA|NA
CASSPGSPSYEQYF
TGTGCCAGCAGCCCGGGGAGTCCCTCCTACGAGCAGTACTTC
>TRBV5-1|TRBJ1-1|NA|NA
CASSLGARTEAFF
TGCGCCAGCAGCTTGGGGGCGCGAACTGAAGCTTTCTTT
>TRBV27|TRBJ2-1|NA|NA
CASSLIQDNEQFF
TGTGCCAGCAGTTTAATCCAGGACAATGAGCAGTTCTTC
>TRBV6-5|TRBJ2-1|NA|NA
CASIQDSSNEQFF
TGTGCCAGCATTCAGGATTCAAGCAATGAGCAGTTCTTC
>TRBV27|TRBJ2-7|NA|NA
CASSLRPISTPPTEQYF
TGTGCCAGCAGTTTGAGGCCGATCTCTACTCCCCCTACCGAGCAGTACTTC
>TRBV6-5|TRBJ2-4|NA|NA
CASSSHTLAKNIQYF
TGTGCCAGCAGCTCACACACGCTAGCCAAAAACATTCAGTACTTC
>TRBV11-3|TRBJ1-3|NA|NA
CASKKMGPTSGNTIYF
TGTGCCAGCAAAAAAATGGGGCCGACCTCTGGAAACACCATATATTTT
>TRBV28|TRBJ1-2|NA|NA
CASRPGPNYGYTF
TGTGCCAGCAGGCCTGGGCCCAACTATGGCTACACCTTC
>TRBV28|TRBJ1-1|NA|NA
CASSFITEAFF
TGTGCCAGCAGTTTCATCACTGAAGCTTTCTTT
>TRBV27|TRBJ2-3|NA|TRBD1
CASSLRTGSTDTQYF
TGTGCCAGCAGCCTCAGGACAGGGAGTACAGATACGCAGTATTTT
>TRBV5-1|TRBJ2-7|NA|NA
CASSLGGFRAEQYF
TGCGCCAGCAGCTTGGGAGGGTTCCGGGCCGAGCAGTACTTC
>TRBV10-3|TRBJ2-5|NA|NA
CAISELDQETQYF
TGTGCCATCAGTGAACTGGACCAAGAGACCCAGTACTTC